A selection of T cell receptor beta chains follows, all from one sample in a study of regulatory T cells in long-lasting Graves disease. MiXCR was run by TCRdb on the multiplex PCR reads, yielding one entry per CDR3 protein. The data hold 450,000 to 700,000 distinct CDR3 sequences, with less than 15% observed a single time. This same sample was also part of a study on T cells in Graves' hyperthyroidism and ophthalmopathy.

The sequenced sample was peripheral blood mononuclear cells (PBMCs), obtained at new diagnosis, from a patient treated with antithyroid drugs. The receptors derive from a man in his thirties or forties with Graves disease. CDR3s include the opening cysteine and the closing phenylalanine or tryptophan. A D gene is named only where the DNA matches it firmly. The size field is filled for only some rows; it gives once, few, many or a size class.

clone size	V gene	D gene	J gene	CDR3 protein	CDR3 DNA
many	TRBV29-1	TRBD1	TRBJ1-3	CSVGGVPDRAGNTIYF	TGCAGCGTAGGGGGGGTTCCGGACAGGGCTGGAAACACCATATATTTT
many	TRBV2	TRBD1	TRBJ1-4	CASIDRVEKLFF	TGTGCCAGCATAGACAGGGTCGAAAAACTGTTTTTT
many	TRBV5-1	TRBD1	TRBJ2-2	CASSGQGRELFF	TGCGCCAGCAGCGGACAGGGAAGGGAGCTGTTTTTT
many	TRBV12-3/TRBV12-4	-	TRBJ1-1	CASSFSSGFGTEAFF	TGTGCCAGCAGTTTTTCCTCGGGGTTTGGCACTGAAGCTTTCTTT
many	TRBV5-1	TRBD1	TRBJ1-4	CASSLARSDRAERKLFF	TGCGCCAGCAGCTTGGCCCGGTCCGACAGGGCAGAGAGGAAACTGTTTTTT
-	TRBV27	TRBD2	TRBJ2-2	CASNPAGDVGELFF	TGTGCCAGCAACCCAGCGGGAGACGTGGGGGAGCTGTTTTTT
many	TRBV5-1	-	TRBJ2-2	CASSLATVGELFF	TGTGCCAGCAGCTTAGCGACCGTCGGGGAGCTGTTTTTT
many	TRBV29-1	TRBD2	TRBJ2-7	CSALLAGGPNEQYF	TGCAGCGCGCTACTAGCGGGAGGGCCCAACGAGCAGTACTTC
-	TRBV12-5	-	TRBJ2-7	CASGTSSYEQYF	TGTGCTAGTGGAACAAGCTCCTACGAGCAGTACTTC
many	TRBV5-1	TRBD2	TRBJ2-1	CASRLSGTSDEQFF	TGCGCCAGCAGACTATCCGGGACTAGCGATGAGCAGTTCTTC
-	TRBV7-9	TRBD1	TRBJ2-3	CASSPGDRGRGTDTQYF	TGTGCCAGCAGCCCTGGGGACAGGGGGCGCGGAACAGATACGCAGTATTTT
many	TRBV2	TRBD2	TRBJ2-1	CASKSYPGGPIHEQFF	TGTGCCAGCAAATCGTATCCGGGAGGGCCCATTCATGAGCAGTTCTTC
-	TRBV11-2	-	TRBJ1-4	CASSSTGILFF	TGTGCCAGCAGCTCCACAGGGATACTGTTTTTT
-	TRBV29-1	-	TRBJ2-6	CSVEDTGYSGANVLTF	TGCAGCGTTGAAGATACCGGGTACTCTGGGGCCAACGTCCTGACTTTC
many	TRBV19	-	TRBJ2-2	CASSPTTDTGELFF	TGTGCCAGTAGCCCAACAACAGACACCGGGGAGCTGTTTTTT
many	TRBV7-8	TRBD2	TRBJ2-2	CASSLLAGADTGELFF	TGTGCCAGCAGCCTTTTAGCGGGAGCCGACACCGGGGAGCTGTTTTTT
-	TRBV25-1	TRBD2	TRBJ2-7	CASSEWGSGRESYEQYF	TGTGCCAGCAGTGAATGGGGTAGCGGGAGGGAGTCCTACGAGCAGTACTTC
many	TRBV10-3	-	TRBJ2-5	CAISPERTTQETQYF	TGTGCCATCAGTCCGGAACGCACAACTCAAGAGACCCAGTACTTC
-	TRBV4-2	TRBD1	TRBJ2-7	CASSQGSDRAHEQYF	TGTGCCAGCAGCCAAGGTTCGGACAGGGCCCACGAGCAGTACTTC
-	TRBV29-1	TRBD1	TRBJ2-7	CSVVDRATYEQYF	TGCAGCGTTGTTGACAGGGCAACCTACGAGCAGTACTTC
few	TRBV10-3	TRBD1	TRBJ1-5	CAISDRGANQPQHF	TGTGCCATCAGTGACAGGGGGGCCAATCAGCCCCAGCATTTT
many	TRBV5-1	-	TRBJ1-2	CASSLDGRGHSKDGYTF	TGCGCCAGCAGCTTGGATGGCAGGGGACACTCGAAGGATGGCTACACCTTC
few	TRBV5-1	TRBD1	TRBJ1-3	CASSLAGQGAGDWGNTIYF	TGCGCCAGCAGCTTGGCAGGACAGGGAGCAGGAGATTGGGGAAACACCATATATTTT
many	TRBV28	TRBD2	TRBJ2-7	CASKLSGPSSYEQYF	TGTGCCAGCAAACTTAGCGGGCCTAGCTCCTACGAGCAGTACTTC
-	TRBV5-1	-	TRBJ2-1	CASSLGLDHYLYNEQFF	TGCGCCAGCAGCTTGGGTCTGGACCACTATCTTTACAATGAGCAGTTCTTC
few	TRBV20-1	-	TRBJ1-6	CSARGGRRLYNSPLHF	TGCAGTGCTAGAGGGGGCAGGCGACTCTATAATTCACCCCTCCACTTT
few	TRBV6-1	TRBD1	TRBJ2-1	CASRSPGTGSANEQFF	TGTGCCAGCAGGTCCCCCGGGACAGGGAGCGCCAATGAGCAGTTCTTC
many	TRBV20-1	TRBD2	TRBJ2-1	CSVAGSGSNEQFF	TGCAGTGTGGCGGGGAGCGGGAGCAATGAGCAGTTCTTC
few	TRBV6-1	-	TRBJ1-5	CASSEAGNSNQPQHF	TGTGCCAGCAGTGAGGCGGGGAATAGCAATCAGCCCCAGCATTTT
-	TRBV18	-	TRBJ2-3	CASSMSDRRSDTQYF	TGTGCCAGCTCAATGAGCGACAGGCGGAGCGATACGCAGTATTTT
many	TRBV12-3/TRBV12-4	-	TRBJ1-1	CASSPELGNTEAFF	TGTGCCAGCAGCCCTGAGCTGGGTAACACTGAAGCTTTCTTT
-	TRBV5-1	-	TRBJ2-2	CASRQIGTERTGELFF	TGCGCCAGCAGACAAATCGGGACTGAAAGAACCGGGGAGCTGTTTTTT
many	TRBV20-1	TRBD1	TRBJ1-2	CSAKPGTGNYGYTF	TGCAGTGCTAAGCCCGGGACAGGGAACTATGGCTACACCTTC
many	TRBV29-1	TRBD2	TRBJ2-2	CSIRLAGGIANTGELFF	TGCAGCATCCGACTAGCGGGTGGGATCGCGAACACCGGGGAGCTGTTTTTT
many	TRBV15	-	TRBJ1-4	CATSTGSNEKLFF	TGTGCCACCAGCACCGGGTCGAACGAAAAACTGTTTTTT
many	TRBV28	TRBD2	TRBJ2-5	CASSPSTSGRGETQYF	TGTGCCAGCAGTCCCTCGACTAGCGGGCGAGGAGAGACCCAGTACTTC
many	TRBV27	TRBD2	TRBJ2-3	CASSSPLAGGPQDTQYF	TGTGCCAGCAGTTCACCTCTAGCGGGAGGGCCTCAAGATACGCAGTATTTT
few	TRBV6-1	-	TRBJ2-2	CATSRGRVTGELFF	TGTGCCACCTCTAGGGGGAGGGTCACCGGGGAGCTGTTTTTT
-	TRBV2	TRBD2	TRBJ2-5	CASSGKAGGAETQYF	TGTGCCAGCAGTGGAAAAGCGGGGGGGGCAGAGACCCAGTACTTC
many	TRBV11-3	TRBD2	TRBJ2-1	CASSLELAGGRSYNEQFF	TGTGCCAGCAGCTTAGAACTAGCGGGAGGCCGCTCCTACAATGAGCAGTTCTTC
few	TRBV5-6	TRBD2	TRBJ2-5	CASSLTAGQETQYF	TGTGCCAGCAGCTTGACAGCGGGACAAGAGACCCAGTACTTC
many	TRBV20-1	TRBD2	TRBJ2-7	CSALLLRLAGGPVSYEQYF	TGCAGTGCCCTCCTTCTCAGACTAGCGGGAGGGCCGGTATCCTACGAGCAGTACTTC
many	TRBV7-9	TRBD2	TRBJ2-5	CASSLLRGTSGKRPETQYF	TGTGCCAGCAGCTTACTCCGCGGGACTAGCGGGAAACGGCCAGAGACCCAGTACTTC
many	TRBV2	-	TRBJ2-1	CASKTGWLRNEQFF	TGTGCCAGCAAAACAGGGTGGTTAAGGAATGAGCAGTTCTTC